These T cell receptor beta chains were read from a single sample in a study of cytomegalovirus exposure and HLA in healthy donors. TCRdb's copy holds only in-frame clones and misses some; the assay was immunoSEQ multiplex PCR. The sample includes just over 150,000 clones. Sequences were obtained from PBMCs. The receptors here all came from a woman aged 60 to 75 in good health and CMV-seronegative. The CDR3 runs from the conserved cysteine through the conserved F or W. D genes are given only for firm matches.

V	D	J	DNA	CDR3
TRBV5-1	-	TRBJ2-1	TGCGCCAGCAGGATTAGCGCCAACAATGAGCAGTTCTTC	CASRISANNEQFF
TRBV5-1	-	TRBJ2-1	TGCGCCAGCAGCTTGTCCGGCAATGAGCAGTTCTTC	CASSLSGNEQFF
TRBV7-2	-	TRBJ1-1	TGTGCCAGCAGCTTAAGTCCGGGACTAACTGAAGCTTTCTTT	CASSLSPGLTEAFF
TRBV2	TRBD2	TRBJ2-7	TGTGCCAGCAGCGATCAAATAGCGGGGGAGCAGTACTTC	CASSDQIAGEQYF
TRBV6-1	TRBD1	TRBJ1-5	TGTGCCAGCATGACAGGGGGCCTCATCAATCAGCCCCAGCATTTT	CASMTGGLINQPQHF
TRBV7-3	TRBD2	TRBJ2-5	TGTGCCAGCAGCTTAAGCGGGGGGGCCGGAGAGACCCAGTACTTC	CASSLSGGAGETQYF
TRBV27	TRBD2	TRBJ2-2	TGTGCCAGCAGAGAAACTAGCGGGAGACCCGGGGAGCTGTTTTTT	CASRETSGRPGELFF
TRBV10-3	TRBD2	TRBJ2-3	TGTGCCATCAGTGAGAAGCGGGAGAGGACAGATACGCAGTATTTT	CAISEKRERTDTQYF
TRBV5-1	-	TRBJ1-2	TGCGCCAGCAGCTTCGACACGACTAACTATGGCTACACCTTC	CASSFDTTNYGYTF
TRBV7-8	TRBD1	TRBJ2-5	TGTGCCAGCACAATCAACAGGGGGCGCGAGACCCAGTACTTC	CASTINRGRETQYF
TRBV2	-	TRBJ1-5	TGTGCCAGCAGTGAATTGGGCATGGACAATCAGCCCCAGCATTTT	CASSELGMDNQPQHF
TRBV5-4	-	TRBJ1-6	TGTGCCAGCAGCTTGTGGGGGCGGAATTCACCCCTCCACTTT	CASSLWGRNSPLHF
TRBV6-5	TRBD1	TRBJ1-2	TGTGCCAGCAGTTACGGACAGGCCTATGGCTACACCTTC	CASSYGQAYGYTF
TRBV19	TRBD1	TRBJ1-2	TGTGCCAGTAGTACCCCAGGGGGCTCAGACTATGGCTACACCTTC	CASSTPGGSDYGYTF
TRBV27	-	TRBJ2-3	TGTGCCAGCAGTTTATCCCCTTTCGGCACAGATACGCAGTATTTT	CASSLSPFGTDTQYF
TRBV7-2	TRBD1	TRBJ1-1	TGTGCCAGCAGCTTCCGACAGGGCGGTGAAGCTTTCTTT	CASSFRQGGEAFF
TRBV19	-	TRBJ1-4	TGTGCCAGTACCCTAGATCCGCGCGATGAAAAACTGTTTTTT	CASTLDPRDEKLFF
TRBV21-1	-	TRBJ2-5	TGTGCCAGCAGCCTAAATCGACGGGACAGCCGTCAAGAGACCCAGTACTTC	CASSLNRRDSRQETQYF
TRBV15	-	TRBJ1-2	TGTGCCACCAGCAGAGATCGGGAGTATGGCTACACCTTC	CATSRDREYGYTF
TRBV11-2	-	TRBJ2-1	TGTGCCAGCAGCTTATTAGTGCGGGAGCAGTTCTTC	CASSLLVREQFF
TRBV27	TRBD2	TRBJ2-7	TGTGCCAGCAGTTTAAAGCGGGGGAGCTACGAGCAGTACTTC	CASSLKRGSYEQYF
TRBV6-4	TRBD1	TRBJ2-2	TGTGCCAGCAGTGATAGGGACAGCTACACCGGGGAGCTGTTTTTT	CASSDRDSYTGELFF
TRBV18	TRBD1	TRBJ2-2	TGTGCCAGCTCACCTTCCCTACAGGGGGCGACCGGGGAGCTGTTTTTT	CASSPSLQGATGELFF
TRBV9	TRBD1	TRBJ2-7	TGTGCCAGCAGCGCCGAAGGACAGGGCGAGTACGAGCAGTACTTC	CASSAEGQGEYEQYF
TRBV7-2	TRBD1	TRBJ1-2	TGTGCCAGCAGCATGACAGGGTTCTATGGCTACACCTTC	CASSMTGFYGYTF
TRBV27	-	TRBJ1-5	TGTGCCAGCAGTTATGGAGGACGGAGCAATCAGCCCCAGCATTTT	CASSYGGRSNQPQHF
TRBV6-5	-	TRBJ1-1	TGTGCCAGCAGTACCTCGGGGGGGGCGACTGAAGCTTTCTTT	CASSTSGGATEAFF
TRBV10-3	-	TRBJ2-7	TGTGCCATCAGTGCGGGGAGCTCCTACGAGCAGTACTTC	CAISAGSSYEQYF
TRBV18	TRBD1	TRBJ2-7	TGTGCCAGCTCACCCGCGCAGGGGGCGAACGGCTACGAGCAGTACTTC	CASSPAQGANGYEQYF
TRBV7-9	TRBD2	TRBJ2-1	TGTGCCAGCAGCTTAATGGCGGGGGCCTACAATGAGCAGTTCTTC	CASSLMAGAYNEQFF